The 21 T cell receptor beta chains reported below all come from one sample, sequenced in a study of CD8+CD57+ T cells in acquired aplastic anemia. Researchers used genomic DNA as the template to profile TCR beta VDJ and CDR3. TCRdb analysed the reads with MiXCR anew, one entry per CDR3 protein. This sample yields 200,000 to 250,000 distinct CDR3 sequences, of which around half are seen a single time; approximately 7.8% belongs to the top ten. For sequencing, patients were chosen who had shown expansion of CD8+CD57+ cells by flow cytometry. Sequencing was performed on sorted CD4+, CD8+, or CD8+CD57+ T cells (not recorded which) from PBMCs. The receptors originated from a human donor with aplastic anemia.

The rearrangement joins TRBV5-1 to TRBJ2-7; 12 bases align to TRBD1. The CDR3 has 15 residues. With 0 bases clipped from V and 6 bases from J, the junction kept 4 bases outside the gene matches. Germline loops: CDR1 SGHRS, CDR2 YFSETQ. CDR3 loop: CASSLVGTGGGEQYF. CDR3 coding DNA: TGCGCCAGCAGCTTGGTGGGGACAGGGGGCGGCGAGCAGTACTTC.

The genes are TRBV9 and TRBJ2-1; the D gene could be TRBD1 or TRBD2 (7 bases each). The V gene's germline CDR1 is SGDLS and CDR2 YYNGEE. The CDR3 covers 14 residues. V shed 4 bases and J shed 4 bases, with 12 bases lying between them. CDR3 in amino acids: CASSSQGGYNEQFF. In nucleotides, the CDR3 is TGTGCCAGCAGCTCGCAGGGGGGGTACAATGAGCAGTTCTTC.

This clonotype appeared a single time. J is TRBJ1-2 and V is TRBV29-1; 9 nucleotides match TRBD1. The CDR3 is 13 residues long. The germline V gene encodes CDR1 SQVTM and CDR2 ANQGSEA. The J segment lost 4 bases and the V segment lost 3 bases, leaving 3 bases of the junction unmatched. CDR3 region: CSVETGGSYGYTF. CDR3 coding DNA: TGCAGCGTTGAGACAGGGGGAAGCTATGGCTACACCTTC.

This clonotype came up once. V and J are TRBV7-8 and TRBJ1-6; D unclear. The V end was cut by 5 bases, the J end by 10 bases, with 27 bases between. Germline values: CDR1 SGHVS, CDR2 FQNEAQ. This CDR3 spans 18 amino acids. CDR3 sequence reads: CASSERIVLPLEQSPLHF. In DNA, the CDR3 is TGTGCCAGCAGCGAGAGGATCGTCCTGCCCCTAGAGCAATCACCCCTCCACTTT.

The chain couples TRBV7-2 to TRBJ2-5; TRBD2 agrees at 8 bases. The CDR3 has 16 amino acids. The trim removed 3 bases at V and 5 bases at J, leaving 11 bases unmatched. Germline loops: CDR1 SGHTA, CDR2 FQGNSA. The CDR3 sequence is CASSLDRGGGRETQYF. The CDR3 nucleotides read TGTGCCAGCAGCTTGGATCGGGGGGGCGGGAGGGAGACCCAGTACTTC.

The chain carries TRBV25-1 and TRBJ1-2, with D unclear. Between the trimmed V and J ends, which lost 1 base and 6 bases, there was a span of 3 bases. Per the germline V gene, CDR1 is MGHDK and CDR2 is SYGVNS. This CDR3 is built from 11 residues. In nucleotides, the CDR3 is TGTGCCAGCAGTGAATCCCATGGCTACACCTTC. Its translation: CASSESHGYTF.

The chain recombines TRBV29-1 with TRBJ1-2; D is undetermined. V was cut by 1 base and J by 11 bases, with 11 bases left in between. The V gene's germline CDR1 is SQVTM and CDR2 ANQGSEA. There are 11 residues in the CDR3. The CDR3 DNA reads TGCAGCGTTGAAGGCCTCAGTGGTTACACCTTC. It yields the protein CSVEGLSGYTF.

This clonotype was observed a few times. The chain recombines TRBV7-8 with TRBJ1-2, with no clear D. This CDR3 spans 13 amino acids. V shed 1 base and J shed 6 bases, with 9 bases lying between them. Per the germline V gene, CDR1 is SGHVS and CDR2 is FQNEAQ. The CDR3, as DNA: TGTGCCAGCAGCTTAGTAGCAGGAGATGGCTACACCTTC. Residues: CASSLVAGDGYTF.

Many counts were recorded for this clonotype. The CDR3 nucleotides are TGCAGTGCTAGAGGACCGGGCCACTACGAGCAGTACTTC. It translates to CSARGPGHYEQYF. This chain connects TRBV20-1 to TRBJ2-7, with no clear D. Trimming shortened V by 1 base and J by 3 bases, and 10 bases separated the two germline ends. CDR3 length: 13 amino acids. Germline CDR1 DFQATT, CDR2 SNEGSKA (reference sequence).

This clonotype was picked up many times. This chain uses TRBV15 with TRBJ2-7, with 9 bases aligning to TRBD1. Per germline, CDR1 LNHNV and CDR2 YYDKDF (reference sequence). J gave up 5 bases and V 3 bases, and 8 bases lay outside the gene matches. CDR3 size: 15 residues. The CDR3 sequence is CATSSPRQGVDEQYF. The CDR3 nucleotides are TGTGCCACCAGCAGCCCCCGACAGGGGGTCGACGAGCAGTACTTC.

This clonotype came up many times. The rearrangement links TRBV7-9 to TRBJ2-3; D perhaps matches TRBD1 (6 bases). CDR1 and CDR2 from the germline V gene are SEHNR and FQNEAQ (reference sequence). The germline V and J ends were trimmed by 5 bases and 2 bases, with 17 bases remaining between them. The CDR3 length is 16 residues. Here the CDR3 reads CASSEVPGTPTDTQYF. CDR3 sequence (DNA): TGTGCCAGCAGCGAAGTCCCCGGGACACCCACAGATACGCAGTATTTT. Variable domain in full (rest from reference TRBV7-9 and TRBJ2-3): DTGVSQNPRHKITKRGQNVTFRCDPISEHNRLYWYRQTLGQGPEFLTYFQNEAQLEKSRLLSDRFSAERPKGSFSTLEIQRTEQGDSAMYLCASSEVPGTPTDTQYFGPGTRLTVL.

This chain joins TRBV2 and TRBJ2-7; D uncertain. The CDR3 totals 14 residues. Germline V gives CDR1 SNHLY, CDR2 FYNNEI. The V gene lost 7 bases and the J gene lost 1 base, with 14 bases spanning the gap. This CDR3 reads CASTLSYTSYEQYF. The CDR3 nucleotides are TGTGCCAGCACCCTGTCGTACACTTCCTACGAGCAGTACTTC.

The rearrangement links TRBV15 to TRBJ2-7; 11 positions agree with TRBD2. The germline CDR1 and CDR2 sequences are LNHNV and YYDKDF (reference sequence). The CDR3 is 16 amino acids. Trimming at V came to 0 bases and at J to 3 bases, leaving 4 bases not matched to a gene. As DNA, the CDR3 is TGTGCCACCAGCAGAGACCTGACTAGCGGGATCTACGAGCAGTACTTC. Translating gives CATSRDLTSGIYEQYF.

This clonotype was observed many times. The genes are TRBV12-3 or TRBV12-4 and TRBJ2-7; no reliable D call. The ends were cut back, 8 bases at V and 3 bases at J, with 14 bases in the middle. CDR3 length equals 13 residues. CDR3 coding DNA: TGTGCCAGCCGCCTTTCAGTCGACTACGAGCAGTACTTC. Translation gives CASRLSVDYEQYF.

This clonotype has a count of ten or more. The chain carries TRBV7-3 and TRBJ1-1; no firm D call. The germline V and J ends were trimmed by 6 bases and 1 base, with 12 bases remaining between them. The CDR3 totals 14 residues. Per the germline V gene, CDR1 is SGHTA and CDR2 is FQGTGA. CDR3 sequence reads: CASRLEGKNTEAFF. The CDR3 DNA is TGTGCCAGCAGGCTAGAAGGGAAGAACACTGAAGCTTTCTTT.

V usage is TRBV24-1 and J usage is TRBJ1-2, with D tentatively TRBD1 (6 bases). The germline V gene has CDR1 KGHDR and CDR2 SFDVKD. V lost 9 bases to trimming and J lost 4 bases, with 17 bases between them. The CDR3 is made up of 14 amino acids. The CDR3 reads CATGPEGGGYGYTF. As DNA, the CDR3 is TGTGCCACCGGCCCGGAGGGGGGTGGCTATGGCTACACCTTC.

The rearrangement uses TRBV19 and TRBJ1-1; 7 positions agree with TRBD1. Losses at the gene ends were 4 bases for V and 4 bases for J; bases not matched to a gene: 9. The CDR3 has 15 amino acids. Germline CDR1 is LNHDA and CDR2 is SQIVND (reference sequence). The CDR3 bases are TGTGCCAGTAGTACCCAAAGACAGGGAAGCACTGAAGCTTTCTTT. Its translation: CASSTQRQGSTEAFF.

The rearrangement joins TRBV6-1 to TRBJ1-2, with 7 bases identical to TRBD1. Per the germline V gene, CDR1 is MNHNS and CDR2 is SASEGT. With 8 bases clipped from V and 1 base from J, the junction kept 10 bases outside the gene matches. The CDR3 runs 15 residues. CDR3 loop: CASRRGTANNYGYTF. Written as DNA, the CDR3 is TGTGCCAGCCGAAGGGGGACAGCCAATAACTATGGCTACACCTTC.

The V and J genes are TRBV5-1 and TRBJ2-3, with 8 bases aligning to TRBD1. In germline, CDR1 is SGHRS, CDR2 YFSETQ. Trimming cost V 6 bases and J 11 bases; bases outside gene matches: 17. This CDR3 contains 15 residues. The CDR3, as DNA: TGCGCCAGCACCCAGACAGGGGACGTTAGAAGTGAGCAGTATTTT. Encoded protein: CASTQTGDVRSEQYF. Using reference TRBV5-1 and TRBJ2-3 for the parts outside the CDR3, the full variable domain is KAGVTQTPRYLIKTRGQQVTLSCSPISGHRSVSWYQQTPGQGLQFLFEYFSETQRNKGNFPGRFSGRQFSNSRSEMNVSTLELGDSALYLCASTQTGDVRSEQYFGPGTRLTVL.

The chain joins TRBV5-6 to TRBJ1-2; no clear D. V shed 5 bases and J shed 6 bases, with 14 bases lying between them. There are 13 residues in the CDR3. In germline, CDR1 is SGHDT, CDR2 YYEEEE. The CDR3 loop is CASSFERGHGYTF. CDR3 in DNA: TGTGCCAGCAGTTTCGAACGCGGCCATGGCTACACCTTC.

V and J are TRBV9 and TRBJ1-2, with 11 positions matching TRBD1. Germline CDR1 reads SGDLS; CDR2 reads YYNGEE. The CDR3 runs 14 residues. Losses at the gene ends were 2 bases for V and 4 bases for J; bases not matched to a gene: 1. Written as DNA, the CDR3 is TGTGCCAGCAGCGTCGGGACAGGGGGCTATGGCTACACCTTC. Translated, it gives CASSVGTGGYGYTF.